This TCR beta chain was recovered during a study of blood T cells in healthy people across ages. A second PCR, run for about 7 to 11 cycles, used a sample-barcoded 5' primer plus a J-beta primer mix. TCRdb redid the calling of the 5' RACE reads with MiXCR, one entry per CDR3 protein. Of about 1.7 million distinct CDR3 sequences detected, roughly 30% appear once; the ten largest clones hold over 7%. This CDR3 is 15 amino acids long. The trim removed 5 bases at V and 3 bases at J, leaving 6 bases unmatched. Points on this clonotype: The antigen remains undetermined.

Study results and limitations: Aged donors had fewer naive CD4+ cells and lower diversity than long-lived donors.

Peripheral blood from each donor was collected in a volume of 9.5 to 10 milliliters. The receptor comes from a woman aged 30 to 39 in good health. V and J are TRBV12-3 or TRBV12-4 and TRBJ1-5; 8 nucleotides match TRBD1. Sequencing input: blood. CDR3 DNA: TGTGCCAGCAGTCCACAGGGGGAATACAATCAGCCCCAGCATTTT. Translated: CASSPQGEYNQPQHF.